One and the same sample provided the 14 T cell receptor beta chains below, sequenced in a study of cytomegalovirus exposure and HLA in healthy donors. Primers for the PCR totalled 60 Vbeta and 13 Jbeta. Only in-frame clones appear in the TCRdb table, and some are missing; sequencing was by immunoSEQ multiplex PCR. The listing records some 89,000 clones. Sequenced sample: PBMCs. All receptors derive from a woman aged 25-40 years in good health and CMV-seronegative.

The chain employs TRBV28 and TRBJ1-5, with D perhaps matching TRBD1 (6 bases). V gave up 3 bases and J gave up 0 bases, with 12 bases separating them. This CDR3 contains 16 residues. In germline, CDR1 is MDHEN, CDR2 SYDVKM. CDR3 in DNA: TGTGCCAGCAGTTTGGGGGCAGTCAATAGCAATCAGCCCCAGCATTTT. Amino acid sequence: CASSLGAVNSNQPQHF.

The DNA for the CDR3 is TGCGCCAGCAGCTCTGGCGGGAATACGCAGTATTTT. Translating it yields CASSSGGNTQYF. The V and J genes are TRBV5-1 and TRBJ2-3; maybe TRBD2 (6 bases). Trimming pared 3 bases from V and 7 bases from J, leaving 9 bases between. CDR1 is SGHRS, CDR2 YFSETQ, per germline. There are 12 residues in the CDR3.

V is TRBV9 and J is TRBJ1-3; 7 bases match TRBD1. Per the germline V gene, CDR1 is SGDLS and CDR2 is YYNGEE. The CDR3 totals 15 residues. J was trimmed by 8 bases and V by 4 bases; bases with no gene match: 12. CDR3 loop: CASSPQTGTLDTIYF. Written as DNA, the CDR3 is TGTGCCAGCAGCCCCCAGACAGGGACTTTGGACACCATATATTTT.

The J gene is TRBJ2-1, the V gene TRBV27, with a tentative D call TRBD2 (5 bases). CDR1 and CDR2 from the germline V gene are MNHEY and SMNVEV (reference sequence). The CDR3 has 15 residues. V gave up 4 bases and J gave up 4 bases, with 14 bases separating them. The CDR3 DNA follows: TGTGCCAGCAGTTCCCAGAGGGAGAGATACAATGAGCAGTTCTTC. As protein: CASSSQRERYNEQFF.

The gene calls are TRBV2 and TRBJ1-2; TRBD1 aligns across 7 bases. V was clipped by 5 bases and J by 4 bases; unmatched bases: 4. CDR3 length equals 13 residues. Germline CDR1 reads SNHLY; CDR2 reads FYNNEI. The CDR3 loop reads CASSPGTAYGYTF. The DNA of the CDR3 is TGTGCCAGCAGTCCCGGGACAGCCTATGGCTACACCTTC. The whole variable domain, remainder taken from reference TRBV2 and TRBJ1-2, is EPEVTQTPSHQVTQMGQEVILRCVPISNHLYFYWYRQILGQKVEFLVSFYNNEISEKSEIFDDQFSVERPDGSNFTLKIRSTKLEDSAMYFCASSPGTAYGYTFGSGTRLTVV.

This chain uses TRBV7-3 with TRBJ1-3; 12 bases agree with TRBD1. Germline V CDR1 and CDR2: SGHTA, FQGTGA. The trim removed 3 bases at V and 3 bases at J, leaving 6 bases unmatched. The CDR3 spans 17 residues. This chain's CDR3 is CASSFPRDRGHGNTIYF. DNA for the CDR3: TGTGCCAGCAGCTTCCCCCGGGACAGGGGGCATGGAAACACCATATATTTT. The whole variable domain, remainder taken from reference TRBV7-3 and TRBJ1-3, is GAGVSQTPSNKVTEKGKYVELRCDPISGHTALYWYRQSLGQGPEFLIYFQGTGAADDSGLPNDRFFAVRPEGSVSTLKIQRTERGDSAVYLCASSFPRDRGHGNTIYFGEGSWLTVV.

CDR3 DNA sequence: TGTGCCAGCAGCTTGGATACTAGCGCCGGGGAGCTGTTTTTT. It specifies CASSLDTSAGELFF. V and J are TRBV5-4 and TRBJ2-2, with 7 bases matching TRBD2. Looked up from germline, CDR1 is SGHNT and CDR2 is YYREEE (reference sequence). The junction had 2 bases not matched to a gene; V was cut back by 0 bases and J by 6 bases. This CDR3 region has 14 residues.

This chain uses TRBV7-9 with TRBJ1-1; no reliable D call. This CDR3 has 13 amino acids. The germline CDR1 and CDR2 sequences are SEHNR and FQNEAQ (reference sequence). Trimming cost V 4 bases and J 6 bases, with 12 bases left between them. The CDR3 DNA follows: TGTGCCAGCAGCTCCGAGGGCGGGGCTGAAGCTTTCTTT. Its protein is CASSSEGGAEAFF.

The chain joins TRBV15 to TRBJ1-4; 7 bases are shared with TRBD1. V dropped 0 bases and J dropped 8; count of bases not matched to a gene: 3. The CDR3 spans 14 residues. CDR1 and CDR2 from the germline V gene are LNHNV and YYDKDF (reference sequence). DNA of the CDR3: TGTGCCACCAGCAGAGAGGGGGGACAGGAAAAACTGTTTTTT. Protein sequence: CATSREGGQEKLFF.

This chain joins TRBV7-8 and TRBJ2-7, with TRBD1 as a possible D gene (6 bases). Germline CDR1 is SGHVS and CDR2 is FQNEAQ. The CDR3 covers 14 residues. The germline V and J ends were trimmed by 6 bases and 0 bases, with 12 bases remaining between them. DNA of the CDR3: TGTGCCAGCAGGGTGGACAGAAGCTCCTACGAGCAGTACTTC. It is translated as CASRVDRSSYEQYF. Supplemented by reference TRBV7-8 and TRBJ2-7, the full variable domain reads GAGVSQSPRYKVAKRGQDVALRCDPISGHVSLFWYQQALGQGPEFLTYFQNEAQLDKSGLPSDRFFAERPEGSVSTLKIQRTQQEDSAVYLCASRVDRSSYEQYFGPGTRLTVT.

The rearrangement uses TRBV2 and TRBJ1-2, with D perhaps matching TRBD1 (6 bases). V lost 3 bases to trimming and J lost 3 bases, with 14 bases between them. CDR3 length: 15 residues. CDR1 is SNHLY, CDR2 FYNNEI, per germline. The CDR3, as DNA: TGTGCCAGCAGTGACGGACGACAGGACGACTATGGCTACACCTTC. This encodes CASSDGRQDDYGYTF.

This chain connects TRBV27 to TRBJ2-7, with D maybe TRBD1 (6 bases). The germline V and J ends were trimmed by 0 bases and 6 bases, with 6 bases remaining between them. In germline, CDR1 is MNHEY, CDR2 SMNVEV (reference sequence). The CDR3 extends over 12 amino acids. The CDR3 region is CASSLSGAEQYF. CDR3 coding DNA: TGTGCCAGCAGTTTATCGGGGGCCGAGCAGTACTTC.

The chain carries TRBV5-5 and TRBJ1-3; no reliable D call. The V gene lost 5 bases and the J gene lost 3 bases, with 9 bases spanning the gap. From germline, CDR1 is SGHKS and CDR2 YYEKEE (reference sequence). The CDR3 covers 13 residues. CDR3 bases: TGTGCCAGCAGTACCCCCGGTGGAAACACCATATATTTT. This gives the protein CASSTPGGNTIYF.

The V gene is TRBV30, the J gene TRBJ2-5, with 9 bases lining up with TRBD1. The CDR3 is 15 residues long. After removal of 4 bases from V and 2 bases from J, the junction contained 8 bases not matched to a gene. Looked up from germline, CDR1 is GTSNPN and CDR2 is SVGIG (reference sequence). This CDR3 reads CAWTPGQGLQETQYF. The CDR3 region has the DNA TGTGCCTGGACCCCGGGACAGGGACTACAAGAGACCCAGTACTTC.